These 11 T cell receptor beta chains originate from one sample sequenced in a study of a mutant IDH1 vaccine in newly diagnosed glioma. The data were produced by immunoSEQ multiplex PCR, yet TCRdb's version contains in-frame clones alone and is incomplete. Of some 29,000 clones in the sample, under 80% were seen once. Documented time point: week 35, safety follow-up. One vaccine dose held 300 ug of mutant IDH1 20-mer peptide and came with topical imiquimod. These receptors have no identified antigens. The input for sequencing was PBMCs, taken from a glioma patient whose treatment included an IDH1 peptide vaccine. All receptors derive from a man between 50 and 59 years old with glioma.

The chain joins TRBV7-8 to TRBJ1-5; D not resolved. CDR1 and CDR2 from the germline V gene are SGHVS and FQNEAQ. The V end was cut by 3 bases, the J end by 4 bases, with 7 bases between. This CDR3 spans 13 amino acids. This chain's CDR3 is CASSLASNQPQHF. CDR3 bases: TGTGCCAGCAGCTTGGCAAGTAATCAGCCCCAGCATTTT.

The chain links TRBV6-6 to TRBJ1-4; D is ambiguous. The germline V gene has CDR1 MNHNY and CDR2 SVGAGI (reference sequence). Deletions cut 6 bases from V and 5 bases from J, with 13 bases between. The CDR3 sequence is 14 residues long. CDR3 in amino acids: CASSPGSSNEKLFF. CDR3 bases: TGTGCCAGCAGCCCCGGGAGCTCCAATGAAAAACTGTTTTTT.

This rearrangement joins TRBV30 to TRBJ2-2; no firm D call. V was cut by 0 bases and J by 6 bases, with 5 bases left in between. The CDR3 loop spans 12 amino acids. The germline V gene has CDR1 GTSNPN and CDR2 SVGIG (reference sequence). The CDR3 nucleotides are TGTGCCTGGAGTGTTGGGTCCGGGGAGCTGTTTTTT. This translates into CAWSVGSGELFF.

This chain joins TRBV7-2 and TRBJ2-5; tentatively, D is TRBD1 or TRBD2 (5 bases each). The CDR3 is 16 residues long. CDR1 is SGHTA and CDR2 is FQGNSA in the germline V gene. Trimming took off 5 bases at V and 5 bases at J, with 21 bases between the two ends. Written as DNA, the CDR3 is TGTGCCAGCAGCCGTCCCCCGGGGCCCAGGGAGGAGACCCAGTACTTC. Its translation is CASSRPPGPREETQYF.

The chain links TRBV5-1 to TRBJ2-3; 8 bases align to TRBD2. Trimming took 0 bases from V and 6 from J; bases not matched to a gene: 6. The germline gives CDR1 SGHRS, CDR2 YFSETQ. The CDR3 consists of 15 residues. The CDR3, as DNA: TGCGCCAGCAGCTTGGGGCTAGCGGGCAGCGATACGCAGTATTTT. Amino acids: CASSLGLAGSDTQYF.

This sequence joins TRBV9 and TRBJ1-1, with no clear D. This CDR3 region has 13 residues. V dropped 4 bases and J dropped 6 bases, with 13 bases sitting between them. Germline-derived CDR1 and CDR2 are SGDLS and YYNGEE. The chain's CDR3 is CASSPLPGSEAFF. CDR3 DNA sequence: TGTGCCAGCAGCCCTCTTCCGGGATCTGAAGCTTTCTTT.

This clone was recorded only once. The chain joins TRBV4-3 to TRBJ2-3; perhaps TRBD1 as D (5 bases). Trimming removed 0 bases at V and 0 bases at J, with 10 bases between. This CDR3 has 16 residues. The germline V gene has CDR1 LGHNA and CDR2 YSLEER. DNA of the CDR3: TGCGCCAGCAGCCAAGATACTGGGGCTAGCACAGATACGCAGTATTTT. This codes for CASSQDTGASTDTQYF.

This sequence joins TRBV4-2 and TRBJ2-7, with TRBD1 as a possible D gene (5 bases). This CDR3 comprises 12 residues. CDR1 is LGHNA, CDR2 YNFKEQ, per germline. V lost 6 bases to trimming and J lost 7 bases, with 13 bases between them. This CDR3 reads CASRGQGREQYF. The CDR3 nucleotides are TGTGCCAGCAGGGGTCAGGGAAGAGAGCAGTACTTC.

This clone qualifies as medium-sized. The V and J genes are TRBV10-3 and TRBJ2-5; maybe TRBD2 (7 bases). The germline CDR1 and CDR2 sequences are ENHRY and SYGVKD. V was clipped by 0 bases and J by 4 bases, with 15 bases between them. CDR3 size: 16 residues. The CDR3 is CAISESKGGRGETQYF. In DNA form, the CDR3 reads TGTGCCATCAGTGAGTCGAAGGGGGGGCGGGGAGAGACCCAGTACTTC.

J is TRBJ1-1 and V is TRBV30; a weak D match, TRBD1 (5 bases). The CDR3 is made up of 14 amino acids. Germline CDR1 reads GTSNPN; CDR2 reads SVGIG (reference sequence). V dropped 4 bases and J dropped 1 base, with 13 bases sitting between them. The CDR3 sequence is CAWIKGAPNTEAFF. The CDR3 nucleotides are TGTGCCTGGATAAAAGGGGCTCCGAACACTGAAGCTTTCTTT.

This clone was observed a handful of times. The chain uses TRBV7-9 and TRBJ1-1; D gene unclear. The ends were cut back, 4 bases at V and 7 bases at J, with 7 bases in the middle. Germline V lookup: CDR1 SEHNR, CDR2 FQNEAQ (reference sequence). The CDR3 consists of 11 residues. CDR3 residues: CASSSLVEAFF. The DNA of the CDR3 is TGTGCCAGCAGCTCCCTAGTTGAAGCTTTCTTT.